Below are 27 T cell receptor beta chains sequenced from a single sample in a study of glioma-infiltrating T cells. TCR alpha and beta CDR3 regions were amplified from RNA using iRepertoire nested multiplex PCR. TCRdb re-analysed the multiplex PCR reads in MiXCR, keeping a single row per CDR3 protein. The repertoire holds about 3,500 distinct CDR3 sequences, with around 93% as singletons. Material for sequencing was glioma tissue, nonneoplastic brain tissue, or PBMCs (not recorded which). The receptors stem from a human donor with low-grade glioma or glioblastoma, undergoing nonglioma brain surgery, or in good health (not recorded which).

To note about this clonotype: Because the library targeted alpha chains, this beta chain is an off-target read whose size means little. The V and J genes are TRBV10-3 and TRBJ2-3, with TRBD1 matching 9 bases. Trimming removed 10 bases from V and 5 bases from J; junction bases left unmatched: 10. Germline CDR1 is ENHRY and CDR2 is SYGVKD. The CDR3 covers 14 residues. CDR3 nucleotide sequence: TGTGCCAACGGACCGGGACAGGGTCGAGATACGCAGTATTTT. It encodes CANGPGQGRDTQYF.

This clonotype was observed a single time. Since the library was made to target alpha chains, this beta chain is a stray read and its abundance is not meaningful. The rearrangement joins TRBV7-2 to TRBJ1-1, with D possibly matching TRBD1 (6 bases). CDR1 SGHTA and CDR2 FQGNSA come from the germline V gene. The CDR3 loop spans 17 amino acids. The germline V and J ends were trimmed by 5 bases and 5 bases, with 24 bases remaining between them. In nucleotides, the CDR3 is TGTGCCAGCAGCCCTAGGGGAGGGACATTGATGGGGACTGAAGCTTTCTTT. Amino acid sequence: CASSPRGGTLMGTEAFF.

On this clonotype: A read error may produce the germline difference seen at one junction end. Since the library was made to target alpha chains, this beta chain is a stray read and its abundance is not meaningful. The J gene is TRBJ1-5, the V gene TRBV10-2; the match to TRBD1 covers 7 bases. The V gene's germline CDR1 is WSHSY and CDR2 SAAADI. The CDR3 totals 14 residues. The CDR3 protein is CASSYRGQRQPQHF. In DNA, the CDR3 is TGTGCCAGCAGTTACAGGGGACAGAGACAGCCCCAGCATTTT.

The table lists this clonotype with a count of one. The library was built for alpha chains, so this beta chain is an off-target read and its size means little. CDR3 amino acids: CASSYLTGPTDTQYF. The CDR3 nucleotides are TGTGCCAGCAGTTACCTTACAGGGCCCACAGATACGCAGTATTTT. This chain links TRBV27 with TRBJ2-3, with D tentatively TRBD1 (6 bases). The CDR3 has 15 residues. The V gene's germline CDR1 is MNHEY and CDR2 SMNVEV (reference sequence). Deletions cut 4 bases from V and 2 bases from J, with 13 bases between.

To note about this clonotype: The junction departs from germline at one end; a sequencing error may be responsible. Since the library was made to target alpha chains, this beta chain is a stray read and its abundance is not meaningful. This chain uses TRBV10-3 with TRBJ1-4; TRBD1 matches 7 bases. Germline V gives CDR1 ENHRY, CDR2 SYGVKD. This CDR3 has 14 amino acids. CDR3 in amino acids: CASSYEPGGEKLFF. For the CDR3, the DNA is TGTGCCAGCAGTTACGAGCCAGGGGGTGAAAAACTGTTTTTT.

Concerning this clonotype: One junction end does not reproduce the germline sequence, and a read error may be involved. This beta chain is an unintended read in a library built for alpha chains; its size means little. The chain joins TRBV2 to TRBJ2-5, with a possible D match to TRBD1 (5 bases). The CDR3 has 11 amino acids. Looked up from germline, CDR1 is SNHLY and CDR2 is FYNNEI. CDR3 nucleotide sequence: TGTGCCAGCGGGGCCCAAGAGACCAAGTACTTC. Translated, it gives CASGAQETKYF.

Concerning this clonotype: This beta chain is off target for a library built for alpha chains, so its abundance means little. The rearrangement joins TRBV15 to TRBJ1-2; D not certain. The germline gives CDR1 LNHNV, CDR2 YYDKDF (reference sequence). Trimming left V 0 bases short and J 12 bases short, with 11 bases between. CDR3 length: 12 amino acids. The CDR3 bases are TGTGCCACCAGCAGAGATCGGTCCTGGAACACCTTC. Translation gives CATSRDRSWNTF.

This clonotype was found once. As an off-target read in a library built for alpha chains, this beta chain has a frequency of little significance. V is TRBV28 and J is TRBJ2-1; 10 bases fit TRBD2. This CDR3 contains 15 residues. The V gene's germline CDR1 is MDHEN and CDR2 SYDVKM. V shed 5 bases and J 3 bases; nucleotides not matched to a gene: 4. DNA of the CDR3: TGTGCCAGCAGTCTAGCGGGGGCCTACTACAATGAGCAGTTCTTC. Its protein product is CASSLAGAYYNEQFF.

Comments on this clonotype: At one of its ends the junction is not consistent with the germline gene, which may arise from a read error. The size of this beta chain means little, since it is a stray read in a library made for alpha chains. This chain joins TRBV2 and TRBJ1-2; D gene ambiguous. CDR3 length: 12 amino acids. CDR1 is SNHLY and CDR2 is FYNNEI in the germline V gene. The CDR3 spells CASTRTPSPDFF. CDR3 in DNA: TGTGCCAGCACCAGGACCCCTAGTCCCGACTTTTTC.

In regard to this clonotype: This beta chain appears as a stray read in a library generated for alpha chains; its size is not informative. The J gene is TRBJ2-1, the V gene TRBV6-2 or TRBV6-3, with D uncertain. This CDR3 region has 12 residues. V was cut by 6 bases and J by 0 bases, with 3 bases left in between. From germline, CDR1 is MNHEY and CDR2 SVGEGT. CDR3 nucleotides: TGTGCCAGCAGCCGCTCCTACAATGAGCAGTTCTTC. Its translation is CASSRSYNEQFF.

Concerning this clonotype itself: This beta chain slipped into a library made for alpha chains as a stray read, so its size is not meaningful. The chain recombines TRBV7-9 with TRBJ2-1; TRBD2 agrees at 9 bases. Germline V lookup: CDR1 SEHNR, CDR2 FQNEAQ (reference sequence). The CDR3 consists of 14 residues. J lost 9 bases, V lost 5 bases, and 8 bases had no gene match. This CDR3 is CASSVSGRVGEQFF. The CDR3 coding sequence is TGTGCCAGCAGCGTTAGCGGGAGAGTCGGTGAGCAGTTCTTC. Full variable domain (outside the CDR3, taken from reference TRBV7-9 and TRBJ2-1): DTGVSQNPRHKITKRGQNVTFRCDPISEHNRLYWYRQTLGQGPEFLTYFQNEAQLEKSRLLSDRFSAERPKGSFSTLEIQRTEQGDSAMYLCASSVSGRVGEQFFGPGTRLTVL.

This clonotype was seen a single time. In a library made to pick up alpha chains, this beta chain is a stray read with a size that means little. The CDR3 nucleotides read TGTGCCAGCAGCTTAGCTACCGGGGGGGAAGCTTTCTTT. Translation: CASSLATGGEAFF. J is TRBJ1-1 and V is TRBV7-6; TRBD1 is a possible D gene (5 bases). Germline assignment: CDR1 SGHVS and CDR2 FNYEAQ. Trimming removed 0 bases at V and 8 bases at J, with 10 bases between. The length of the CDR3 is 13 residues.

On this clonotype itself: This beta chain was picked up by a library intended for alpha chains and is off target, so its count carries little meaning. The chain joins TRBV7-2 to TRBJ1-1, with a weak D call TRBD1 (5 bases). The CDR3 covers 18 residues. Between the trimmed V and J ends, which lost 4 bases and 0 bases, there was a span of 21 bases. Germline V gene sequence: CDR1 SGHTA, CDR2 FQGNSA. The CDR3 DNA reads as TGTGCCAGCAGCTCAAGACAGCTTACGGGGCAAGTGAACACTGAAGCTTTCTTT. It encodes CASSSRQLTGQVNTEAFF. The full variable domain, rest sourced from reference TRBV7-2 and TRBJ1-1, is GAGVSQSPSNKVTEKGKDVELRCDPISGHTALYWYRQSLGQGLEFLIYFQGNSAPDKSGLPSDRFSAERTGGSVSTLTIQRTQQEDSAVYLCASSSRQLTGQVNTEAFFGQGTRLTVV.

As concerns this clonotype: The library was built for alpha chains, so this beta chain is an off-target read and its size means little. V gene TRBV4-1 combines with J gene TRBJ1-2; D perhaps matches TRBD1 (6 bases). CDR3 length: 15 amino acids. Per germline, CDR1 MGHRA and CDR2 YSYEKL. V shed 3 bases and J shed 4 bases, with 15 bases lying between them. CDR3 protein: CASSHTTGQRYGYTF. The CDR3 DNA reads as TGCGCCAGCAGCCACACCACCGGACAGCGCTATGGCTACACCTTC.

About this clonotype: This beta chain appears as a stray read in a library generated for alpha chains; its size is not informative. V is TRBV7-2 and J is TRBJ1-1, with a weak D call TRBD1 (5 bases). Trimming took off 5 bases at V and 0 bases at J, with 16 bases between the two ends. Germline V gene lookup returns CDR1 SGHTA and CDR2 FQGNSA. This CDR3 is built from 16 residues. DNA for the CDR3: TGTGCCAGCAGCCTGATGCAGGGTATCATGAACACTGAAGCTTTCTTT. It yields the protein CASSLMQGIMNTEAFF.

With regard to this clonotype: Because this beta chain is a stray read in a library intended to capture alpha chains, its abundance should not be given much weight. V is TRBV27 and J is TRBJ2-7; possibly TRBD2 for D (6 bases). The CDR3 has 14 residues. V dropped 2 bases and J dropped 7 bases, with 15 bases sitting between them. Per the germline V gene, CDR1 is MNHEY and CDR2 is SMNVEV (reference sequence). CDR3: CASSLRGYVGEQYF. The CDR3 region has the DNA TGTGCCAGCAGTTTACGGGGGTATGTGGGTGAGCAGTACTTC.

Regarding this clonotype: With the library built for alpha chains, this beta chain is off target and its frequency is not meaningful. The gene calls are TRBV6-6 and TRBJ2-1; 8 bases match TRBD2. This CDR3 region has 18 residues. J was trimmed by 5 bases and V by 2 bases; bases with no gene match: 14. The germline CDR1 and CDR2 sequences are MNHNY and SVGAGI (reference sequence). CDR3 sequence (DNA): TGTGCCAGCAGTTACGGGGTCGGTCGGGGGGGCGACCACAATGAGCAGTTCTTC. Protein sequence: CASSYGVGRGGDHNEQFF.

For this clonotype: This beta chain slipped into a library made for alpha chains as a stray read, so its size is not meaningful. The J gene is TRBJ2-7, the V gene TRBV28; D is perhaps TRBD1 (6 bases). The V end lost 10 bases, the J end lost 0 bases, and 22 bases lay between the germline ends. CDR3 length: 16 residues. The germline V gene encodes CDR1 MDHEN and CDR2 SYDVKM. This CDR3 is CAIRTVWDTGSYEQYF. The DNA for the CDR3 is TGTGCCATCAGAACCGTTTGGGACACGGGCTCCTACGAGCAGTACTTC.

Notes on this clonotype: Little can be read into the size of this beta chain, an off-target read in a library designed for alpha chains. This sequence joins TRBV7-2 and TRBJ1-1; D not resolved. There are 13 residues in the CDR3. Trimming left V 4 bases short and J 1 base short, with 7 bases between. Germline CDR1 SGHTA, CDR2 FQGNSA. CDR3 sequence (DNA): TGTGCCAGCAGCTCAAGAAGGAACACTGAAGCTTTCTTT. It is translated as CASSSRRNTEAFF.

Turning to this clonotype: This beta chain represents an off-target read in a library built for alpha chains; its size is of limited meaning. CDR3 sequence: CASSFLSWDWETQYF. The CDR3 region has the DNA TGTGCCAGCAGTTTCCTCTCATGGGATTGGGAGACCCAGTACTTC. V gene TRBV6-2 or TRBV6-3 combines with J gene TRBJ2-5; D not resolved. The CDR3 runs 15 residues. Looked up from germline, CDR1 is MNHEY and CDR2 is SVGEGT. Trimming removed 4 bases at V and 5 bases at J, with 17 bases between.

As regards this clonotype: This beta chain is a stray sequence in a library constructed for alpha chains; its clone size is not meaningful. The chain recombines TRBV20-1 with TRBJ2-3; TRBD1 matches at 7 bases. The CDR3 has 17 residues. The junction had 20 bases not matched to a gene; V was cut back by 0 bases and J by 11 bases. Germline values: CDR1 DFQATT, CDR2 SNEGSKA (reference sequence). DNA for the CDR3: TGCAGTGCTAGAGATTCGAGTCCACAGGGGCGGTTGGTTATGCAGTATTTT. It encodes CSARDSSPQGRLVMQYF.

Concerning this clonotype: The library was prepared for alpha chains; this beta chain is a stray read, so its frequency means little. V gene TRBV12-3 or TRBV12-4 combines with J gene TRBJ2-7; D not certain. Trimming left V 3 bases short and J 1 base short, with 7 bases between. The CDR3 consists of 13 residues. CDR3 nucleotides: TGTGCCAGCAGTTTGGTGCTTTCCTACGAGCAGTACTTC. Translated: CASSLVLSYEQYF.

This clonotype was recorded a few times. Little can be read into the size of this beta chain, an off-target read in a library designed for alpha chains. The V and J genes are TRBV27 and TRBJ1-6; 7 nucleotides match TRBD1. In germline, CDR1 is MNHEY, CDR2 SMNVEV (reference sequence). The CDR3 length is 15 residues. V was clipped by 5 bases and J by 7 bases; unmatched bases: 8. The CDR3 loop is CASSLTGERNSPLHF. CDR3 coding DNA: TGTGCCAGCAGTCTTACAGGGGAACGAAATTCACCCCTCCACTTT.

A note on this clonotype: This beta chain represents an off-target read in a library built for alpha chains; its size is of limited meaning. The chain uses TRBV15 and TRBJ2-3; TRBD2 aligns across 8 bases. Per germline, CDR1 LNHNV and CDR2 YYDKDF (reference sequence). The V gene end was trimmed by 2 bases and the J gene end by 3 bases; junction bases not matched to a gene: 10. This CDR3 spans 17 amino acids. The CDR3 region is CATSRSLGGAETDTQYF. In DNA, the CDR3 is TGTGCCACCAGCAGATCACTCGGGGGGGCCGAGACAGATACGCAGTATTTT.

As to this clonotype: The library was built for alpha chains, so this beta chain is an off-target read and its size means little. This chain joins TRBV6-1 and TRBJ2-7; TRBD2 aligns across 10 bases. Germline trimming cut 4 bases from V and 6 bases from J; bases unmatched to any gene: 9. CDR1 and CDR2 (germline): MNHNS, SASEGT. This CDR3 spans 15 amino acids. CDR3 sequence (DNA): TGTGCCAGCAGTGGAGCCGGGACTAGCGCTTTCGAGCAGTACTTC. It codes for CASSGAGTSAFEQYF.

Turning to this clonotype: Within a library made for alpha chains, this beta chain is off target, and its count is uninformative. CDR3 sequence: CSAEGREDPRNEQFF. The CDR3 coding sequence is TGCAGTGCCGAGGGACGGGAGGACCCTAGAAATGAGCAGTTCTTC. The chain has TRBV20-1 and TRBJ2-7; 7 bases align to TRBD2. The J call is doubtful: the DNA matches TRBJ2-1 better. CDR1 DFQATT and CDR2 SNEGSKA come from the germline V gene (reference sequence). The CDR3 extends over 15 amino acids.

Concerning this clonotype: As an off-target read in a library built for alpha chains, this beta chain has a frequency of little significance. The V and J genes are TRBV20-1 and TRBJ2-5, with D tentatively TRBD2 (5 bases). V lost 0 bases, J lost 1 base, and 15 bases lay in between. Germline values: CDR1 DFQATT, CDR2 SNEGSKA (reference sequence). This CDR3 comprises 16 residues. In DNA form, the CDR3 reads TGCAGTGCTAGAGATTCTAGCTTGTCACCCCAAGAGACCCAGTACTTC. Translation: CSARDSSLSPQETQYF.